These 8 T cell receptor beta chains originate from one sample sequenced in a study of T cell repertoires and Cas9 in healthy adults. The data were produced by immunoSEQ multiplex PCR, yet TCRdb's version contains in-frame clones alone and is incomplete. This sample yields around 23,000 clones, of which 85% to 95% are seen a single time; over 0.7% belongs to the top ten. The sample was CD4+ effector T cells (CD127+, CD25-, CD137-, CD154-) from PBMCs; culture status not recorded. The source of these receptors is a human donor in good health.

The chain employs TRBV30 and TRBJ2-1, with 9 bases lining up with TRBD2. Looked up from germline, CDR1 is GTSNPN and CDR2 is SVGIG (reference sequence). V shed 3 bases, J shed 5 bases, and the junction held 5 bases outside the gene matches. The CDR3 extends over 14 amino acids. CDR3: CAWSRERGDNEQFF. In DNA form, the CDR3 reads TGTGCCTGGAGCCGGGAGCGGGGGGACAATGAGCAGTTCTTC.

V usage is TRBV28 and J usage is TRBJ2-3; 8 bases align to TRBD2. The V segment lost 5 bases and the J segment 0 bases; nucleotides outside the gene matches: 7. This CDR3 region has 16 residues. Germline CDR1 MDHEN, CDR2 SYDVKM. Here the CDR3 DNA reads TGTGCCAGCAGTGCCTCTAGCGGGTTTAGCACAGATACGCAGTATTTT. Translated, it gives CASSASSGFSTDTQYF.

The rearrangement joins TRBV6-1 to TRBJ1-5, with TRBD1 identical over 7 bases. This CDR3 is built from 14 residues. J lost 15 bases, V lost 3 bases, and 14 bases had no gene match. Germline V gene lookup returns CDR1 MNHNS and CDR2 SASEGT. The CDR3 here is CASSDSRRDRPLHF. The CDR3 region has the DNA TGTGCCAGCAGTGATTCAAGGCGGGACAGACCTTTGCATTTT.

As to this clone: Other DNA sequences in the same sample also yield this CDR3. The CDR3 DNA sequence: TGTGCCAGCAGCCAGTTAGGCGCGCGCCAGCCCCAGCATTTT. Its protein product is CASSQLGARQPQHF. The chain carries TRBV7-8 and TRBJ1-5; D not resolved. The CDR3 covers 14 residues. Per the germline V gene, CDR1 is SGHVS and CDR2 is FQNEAQ. Trimming stripped 5 bases from V and 7 bases from J, with 15 bases between.

This chain joins TRBV2 and TRBJ2-1, with 7 bases aligning to TRBD1. V trimming: 6 bases; J trimming: 7 bases; junction bases outside the gene matches: 9. CDR3 length equals 14 residues. From germline, CDR1 is SNHLY and CDR2 FYNNEI. In nucleotides, the CDR3 is TGTGCCAGCAGCGGACAGGCCTCTTGGAATGAGCAGTTCTTC. Amino acids: CASSGQASWNEQFF.

This clone was picked up a small number of times. The chain employs TRBV5-1 and TRBJ1-1; the D is unclear. Germline V gene sequence: CDR1 SGHRS, CDR2 YFSETQ. V lost 5 bases and J 2 bases, leaving 10 bases between the germline ends. The CDR3 runs 13 residues. The CDR3 sequence is CASREQTNTEAFF. The CDR3, as DNA: TGCGCCAGCAGGGAACAGACAAACACTGAAGCTTTCTTT. The full variable domain, its missing parts supplied by reference TRBV5-1 and TRBJ1-1, is KAGVTQTPRYLIKTRGQQVTLSCSPISGHRSVSWYQQTPGQGLQFLFEYFSETQRNKGNFPGRFSGRQFSNSRSEMNVSTLELGDSALYLCASREQTNTEAFFGQGTRLTVV.

The rearrangement links TRBV7-6 to TRBJ2-1, with 9 bases aligning to TRBD2. Trimming at V came to 5 bases and at J to 5 bases, leaving 10 bases not matched to a gene. The CDR3 contains 16 residues. Germline V gene lookup returns CDR1 SGHVS and CDR2 FNYEAQ. This CDR3 reads CASSLLSGGQDNEQFF. In DNA, the CDR3 is TGTGCCAGCAGCCTCTTGAGCGGGGGGCAGGACAATGAGCAGTTCTTC.

This clone was recorded only once. The rearrangement links TRBV10-3 to TRBJ1-2; no reliable D call. V shed 2 bases and J shed 0 bases, with 4 bases lying between them. This CDR3 region has 13 residues. CDR1 is ENHRY, CDR2 SYGVKD, per germline. The CDR3 coding sequence is TGTGCCATCAGTGAGGAATCTAACTATGGCTACACCTTC. It yields the protein CAISEESNYGYTF.